These 21 T cell receptor beta chains were sequenced from one sample in a study of cytomegalovirus exposure and HLA in healthy donors. The primer mix had 60 Vbeta and 13 Jbeta primers. The assay was immunoSEQ multiplex PCR, and TCRdb's table has in-frame clones only and misses some. The data contain under 200,000 clones, roughly 74% of them seen just once; the ten biggest clones take up 14%. The sample was PBMCs. The receptors were sampled from a woman aged 25 to 45 in good health and CMV-seropositive.

The chain couples TRBV6-5 to TRBJ2-3; 9 nucleotides align to TRBD1. The CDR3 is 13 amino acids. With V trimmed by 6 bases and J by 6 bases, 4 bases remained unmatched. Germline CDR1 and CDR2: MNHEY and SVGAGI. CDR3 sequence reads: CASRRTGVDTQYF. The CDR3 DNA sequence: TGTGCCAGCAGGAGGACAGGGGTTGATACGCAGTATTTT.

The J gene is TRBJ2-1, the V gene TRBV19; 13 bases are a match to TRBD2. Per germline, CDR1 LNHDA and CDR2 SQIVND (reference sequence). J was trimmed by 5 bases and V by 3 bases; bases with no gene match: 10. The CDR3 is 18 residues long. The CDR3 bases are TGTGCCAGTAGTATGCTTACTGAGACTAGCGGGAGGCACAATGAGCAGTTCTTC. Its protein is CASSMLTETSGRHNEQFF.

The chain is built from TRBV6-6 and TRBJ2-3; TRBD2 might be the D (6 bases). The CDR3 is 13 residues long. V was trimmed by 3 bases and J by 3 bases, leaving 7 bases between them. Germline CDR1 is MNHNY and CDR2 is SVGAGI (reference sequence). CDR3 in amino acids: CASSYAGTDTQYF. The DNA for the CDR3 is TGTGCCAGCAGTTATGCGGGGACAGATACGCAGTATTTT.

The chain carries TRBV4-1 and TRBJ2-1; D not certain. The CDR3 runs to 14 residues. V lost 2 bases to trimming and J lost 5 bases, with 10 bases between them. Germline values: CDR1 MGHRA, CDR2 YSYEKL. CDR3 sequence reads: CASSQPDLNNEQFF. CDR3 nucleotides: TGCGCCAGCAGCCAACCCGACTTGAACAATGAGCAGTTCTTC.

This CDR3 reads CASTGSPTDTQYF. DNA of the CDR3: TGTGCCAGCACGGGGTCCCCCACAGATACGCAGTATTTT. The V call is TRBV6-1, the J call TRBJ2-3; possible D gene TRBD2, 5 bases. Germline CDR1 reads MNHNS; CDR2 reads SASEGT. This CDR3 spans 13 amino acids. The V end was cut by 7 bases, the J end by 2 bases, with 10 bases between.

This clone was seen a few times. The chain combines TRBV6-5 with TRBJ2-7, with 8 nucleotides matching TRBD1. The CDR3 has 12 residues. V lost 9 bases to trimming and J lost 3 bases; unmatched junction nucleotides: 4. Germline V CDR1 and CDR2: MNHEY, SVGAGI. CDR3: CARRTGFYEQYF. The CDR3 DNA sequence: TGTGCCAGACGGACAGGGTTCTACGAGCAGTACTTC.

This chain links TRBV4-3 with TRBJ2-3; perhaps TRBD1 as D (5 bases). This CDR3 comprises 15 residues. Per the germline V gene, CDR1 is LGHNA and CDR2 is YSLEER. Trimming cost V 1 base and J 4 bases, with 12 bases left between them. CDR3 DNA sequence: TGCGCCAGCAGCCAAGTAGGGCAGGGCGCAGATACGCAGTATTTT. It yields the protein CASSQVGQGADTQYF.

The V and J genes are TRBV5-1 and TRBJ2-5, with 16 nucleotides matching TRBD2. V dropped 0 bases and J dropped 5; count of bases not matched to a gene: 4. The CDR3 spans 17 residues. Germline-derived CDR1 and CDR2 are SGHRS and YFSETQ. CDR3 protein: CASSLAGLAGGPETQYF. DNA of the CDR3: TGCGCCAGCAGCTTGGCGGGACTAGCGGGGGGGCCGGAGACCCAGTACTTC.

This clone was observed a handful of times. The chain employs TRBV9 and TRBJ2-4; 9 bases align to TRBD1. Germline V CDR1 and CDR2: SGDLS, YYNGEE. CDR3 size: 16 residues. J gave up 8 bases and V 4 bases, and 13 bases lay outside the gene matches. The chain's CDR3 is CASSKQTGGWEDIQYF. In nucleotides, the CDR3 is TGTGCCAGCAGCAAACAGACAGGGGGGTGGGAGGACATTCAGTACTTC.

V and J are TRBV28 and TRBJ1-2; D ambiguous. Deletions cut 3 bases from V and 7 bases from J, with 9 bases between. The CDR3 extends over 12 amino acids. The germline CDR1 and CDR2 sequences are MDHEN and SYDVKM. DNA of the CDR3: TGTGCCAGCAGTTTCGAGTATGCTGGCTACACCTTC. It encodes CASSFEYAGYTF.

The chain recombines TRBV6-6 with TRBJ1-6; perhaps TRBD1 as D (5 bases). The CDR3 has 15 residues. V was clipped by 4 bases and J by 9 bases, with 16 bases between them. CDR1 and CDR2 (germline): MNHNY, SVGAGI (reference sequence). The CDR3 nucleotides are TGTGCCAGCAGTTCCGACGACAGAGCCCTTTCACCCCTCCACTTT. This gives the protein CASSSDDRALSPLHF.

This clone was observed a few times. J is TRBJ2-2 and V is TRBV27; D may be TRBD2 (5 bases). V gave up 4 bases and J gave up 6 bases, with 12 bases separating them. CDR1 is MNHEY, CDR2 SMNVEV, per germline (reference sequence). The CDR3 runs to 14 residues. The CDR3 loop is CASSSFGIPGELFF. The CDR3 DNA reads as TGTGCCAGCAGTTCGTTCGGGATTCCCGGGGAGCTGTTTTTT.

The chain carries TRBV25-1 and TRBJ1-2, with TRBD1 as a possible D gene (5 bases). The germline CDR1 and CDR2 sequences are MGHDK and SYGVNS. The CDR3 sequence is 15 residues long. V lost 3 bases to trimming and J lost 4 bases, with 15 bases between them. CDR3 amino acids: CASSERTSLAYGYTF. CDR3 DNA sequence: TGTGCCAGCAGTGAGAGGACATCCTTGGCCTATGGCTACACCTTC.

The chain employs TRBV28 and TRBJ1-2; D possibly corresponds to TRBD1 (6 bases). Germline V CDR1 and CDR2: MDHEN, SYDVKM. There are 13 residues in the CDR3. Trimming took 6 bases from V and 1 from J, leaving 9 bases between them. CDR3 bases: TGTGCCAGCAGGGACAGTTTTAACTATGGCTACACCTTC. Amino acids: CASRDSFNYGYTF.

The chain employs TRBV11-2 and TRBJ2-2, with 8 bases fitting TRBD2. Germline CDR1 SGHAT, CDR2 FQNNGV. The V and J ends lost 2 bases and 6 bases, in that order; junction bases with no gene match: 8. The CDR3 has 16 residues. The CDR3 is CASSLFVGGAAGELFF. CDR3 DNA: TGTGCCAGCAGCTTATTTGTCGGGGGGGCCGCCGGGGAGCTGTTTTTT.

The CDR3 nucleotides read TGCGCCAGCAGCCAAGATCGAAGGGGGGAAGCTTTCTTT. Translated: CASSQDRRGEAFF. The gene calls are TRBV4-3 and TRBJ1-1, with D possibly TRBD1 on 6 matching bases. Germline values: CDR1 LGHNA, CDR2 YSLEER. V was cut by 0 bases and J by 8 bases, with 10 bases left in between. This CDR3 is 13 amino acids long.

The chain is built from TRBV11-2 and TRBJ1-3, with D perhaps matching TRBD1 (5 bases). Looked up from germline, CDR1 is SGHAT and CDR2 is FQNNGV. Trimming stripped 6 bases from V and 0 bases from J, with 9 bases between. CDR3 length: 14 amino acids. CDR3 region: CASRFDSSGNTIYF. CDR3 DNA: TGTGCCAGCAGATTCGACAGCTCTGGAAACACCATATATTTT.

The rearrangement joins TRBV5-4 to TRBJ1-5, with TRBD1 identical over 8 bases. The germline CDR1 and CDR2 sequences are SGHNT and YYREEE (reference sequence). The CDR3 loop spans 15 amino acids. V trimming: 4 bases; J trimming: 4 bases; junction bases outside the gene matches: 7. DNA for the CDR3: TGTGCCAGCAGCCCTGACAGGGGCGAGAATCAGCCCCAGCATTTT. Translated: CASSPDRGENQPQHF.

The chain combines TRBV18 with TRBJ2-5; the match to TRBD2 covers 7 bases. The J call may be in error: the DNA end matches TRBJ2-7 better. Germline assignment: CDR1 KGHSH and CDR2 LQKENI. This CDR3 is 16 amino acids long. The CDR3, as DNA: TGTGCCAGCTCACCACTTGGCGGGAGTGGTTCCTACGAGCAGTACTTC. This codes for CASSPLGGSGSYEQYF.

The chain employs TRBV7-2 and TRBJ1-5, with 7 nucleotides matching TRBD1. The CDR3 is made up of 13 amino acids. The trim removed 5 bases at V and 6 bases at J, leaving 4 bases unmatched. Germline assignment: CDR1 SGHTA and CDR2 FQGNSA. The CDR3, as DNA: TGTGCCAGCAGCCTACGACAGGGTCAGCCCCAGCATTTT. Encoded protein: CASSLRQGQPQHF.

The V and J genes are TRBV6-5 and TRBJ1-2; weak D call: TRBD1 (5 bases). The CDR3 contains 15 residues. V was pared by 4 bases and J by 8 bases, with 20 bases between. CDR1 and CDR2 from the germline V gene are MNHEY and SVGAGI. CDR3 DNA sequence: TGTGCCAGCAGTTTTCAACCTAGGGGATTTGGGGGCTACACCTTC. Protein sequence: CASSFQPRGFGGYTF.